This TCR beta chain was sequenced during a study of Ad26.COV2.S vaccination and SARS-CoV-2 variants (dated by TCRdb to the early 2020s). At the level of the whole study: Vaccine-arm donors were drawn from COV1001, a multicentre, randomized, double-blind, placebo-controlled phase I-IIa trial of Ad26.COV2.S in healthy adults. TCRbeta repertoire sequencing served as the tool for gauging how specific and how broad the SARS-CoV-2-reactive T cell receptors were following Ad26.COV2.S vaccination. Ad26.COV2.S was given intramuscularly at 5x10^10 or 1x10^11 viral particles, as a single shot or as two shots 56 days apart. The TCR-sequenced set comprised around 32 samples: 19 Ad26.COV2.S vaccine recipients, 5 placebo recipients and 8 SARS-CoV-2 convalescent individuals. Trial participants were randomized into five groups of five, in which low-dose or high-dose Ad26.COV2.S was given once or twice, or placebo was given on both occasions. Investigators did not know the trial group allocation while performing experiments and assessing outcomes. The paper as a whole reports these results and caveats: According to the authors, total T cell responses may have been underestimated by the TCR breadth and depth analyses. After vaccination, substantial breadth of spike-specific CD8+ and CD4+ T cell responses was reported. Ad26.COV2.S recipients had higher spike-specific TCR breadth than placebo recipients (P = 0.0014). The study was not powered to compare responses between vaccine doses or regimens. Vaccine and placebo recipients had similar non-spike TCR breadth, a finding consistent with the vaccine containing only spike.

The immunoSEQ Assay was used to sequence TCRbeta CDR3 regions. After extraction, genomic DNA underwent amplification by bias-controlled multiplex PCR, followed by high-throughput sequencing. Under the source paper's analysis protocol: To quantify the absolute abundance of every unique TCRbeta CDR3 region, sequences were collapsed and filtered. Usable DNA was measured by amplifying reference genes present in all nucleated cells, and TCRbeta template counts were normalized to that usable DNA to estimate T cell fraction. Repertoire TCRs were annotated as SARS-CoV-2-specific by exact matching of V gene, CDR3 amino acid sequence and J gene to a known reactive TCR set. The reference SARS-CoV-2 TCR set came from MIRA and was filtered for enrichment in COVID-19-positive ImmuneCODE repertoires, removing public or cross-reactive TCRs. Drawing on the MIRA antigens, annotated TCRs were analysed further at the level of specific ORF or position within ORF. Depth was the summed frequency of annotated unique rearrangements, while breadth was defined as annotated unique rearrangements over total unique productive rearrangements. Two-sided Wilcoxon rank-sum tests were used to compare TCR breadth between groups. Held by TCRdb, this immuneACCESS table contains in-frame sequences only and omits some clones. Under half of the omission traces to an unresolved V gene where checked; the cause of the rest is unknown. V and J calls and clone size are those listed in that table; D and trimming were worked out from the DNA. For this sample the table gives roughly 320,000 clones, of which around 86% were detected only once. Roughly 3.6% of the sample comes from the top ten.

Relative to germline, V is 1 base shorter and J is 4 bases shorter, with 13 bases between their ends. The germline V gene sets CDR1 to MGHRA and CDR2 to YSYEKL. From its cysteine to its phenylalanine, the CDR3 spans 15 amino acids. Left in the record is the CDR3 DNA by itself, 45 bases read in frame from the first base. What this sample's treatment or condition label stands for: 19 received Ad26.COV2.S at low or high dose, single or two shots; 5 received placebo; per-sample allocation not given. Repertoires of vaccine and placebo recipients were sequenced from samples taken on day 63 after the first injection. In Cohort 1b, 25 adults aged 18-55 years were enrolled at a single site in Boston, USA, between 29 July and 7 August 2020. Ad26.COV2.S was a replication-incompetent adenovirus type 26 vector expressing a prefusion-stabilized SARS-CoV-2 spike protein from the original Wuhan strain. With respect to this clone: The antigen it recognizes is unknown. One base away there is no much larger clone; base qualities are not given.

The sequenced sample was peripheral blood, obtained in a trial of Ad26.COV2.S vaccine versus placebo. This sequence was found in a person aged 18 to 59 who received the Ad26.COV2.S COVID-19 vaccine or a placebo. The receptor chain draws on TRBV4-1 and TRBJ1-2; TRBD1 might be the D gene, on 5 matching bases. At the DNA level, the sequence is TGCGCCAGCAGCCAAGTCCCGGGACCGATCTATGGCTACACCTTC. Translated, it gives CASSQVPGPIYGYTF.